This passage covers 7 T cell receptor beta chains from one sample sequenced in a study of OX40 agonist ivuxolimab in advanced cancers. Sequenced by immunoSEQ multiplex PCR; TCRdb stores in-frame clones only, minus some. This sample has 65,000 to 75,000 clones; 75% to 90% occur once, and the top ten carry under 4.5%. This material consisted of CD4+ or CD8+ T cells sorted from blood, taken in a trial of the OX40 agonist ivuxolimab. Source of these receptors: an adult with an advanced solid tumor such as melanoma, head and neck, liver or kidney cancer.

J is TRBJ2-5 and V is TRBV9; 8 positions agree with TRBD1. The junction had 1 base not matched to a gene; V was cut back by 0 bases and J by 0 bases. The CDR3 consists of 15 residues. The germline V gene has CDR1 SGDLS and CDR2 YYNGEE. The chain's CDR3 is CASSVGGQDQETQYF. The CDR3 bases are TGTGCCAGCAGCGTAGGGGGACAGGACCAAGAGACCCAGTACTTC.

This sequence joins TRBV18 and TRBJ2-7; possibly TRBD1 for D (5 bases). Germline CDR1 KGHSH, CDR2 LQKENI. This CDR3 is built from 14 residues. Trimming left V 0 bases short and J 6 bases short, with 12 bases between. CDR3 sequence reads: CASSPPQGIPEQYF. CDR3 DNA: TGTGCCAGCTCACCACCGCAGGGTATCCCCGAGCAGTACTTC.

The rearrangement uses TRBV18 and TRBJ2-1, with D possibly matching TRBD2 (5 bases). The CDR3 spans 15 residues. V was clipped by 8 bases and J by 8 bases, with 22 bases between them. CDR1 is KGHSH and CDR2 is LQKENI in the germline V gene. CDR3: CASTTDLGGSHEQFF. CDR3 nucleotide sequence: TGTGCCAGCACAACCGACCTAGGTGGGAGCCATGAGCAGTTCTTC.

The gene calls are TRBV19 and TRBJ2-5; D unclear. This CDR3 is 11 amino acids long. The germline CDR1 and CDR2 sequences are LNHDA and SQIVND (reference sequence). Trimming removed 5 bases at V and 7 bases at J, with 8 bases between. The DNA of the CDR3 is TGTGCCAGTAGTTCTCTTGCGACCCAGTACTTC. Translation gives CASSSLATQYF.

Comment on this clone: One end of the junction is discordant with germline, which a read error may explain. Other nucleotide sequences in the sample specify the same CDR3. The chain is built from TRBV7-9 and TRBJ1-4; D is unresolved. Germline values: CDR1 SEHNR, CDR2 FQNEAQ (reference sequence). This CDR3 region has 14 residues. The CDR3 DNA reads as TGTGCTAGCAGCTTGGGCAGAGTGAATGAAAAACTGTTTTTT. The encoded protein is CASSLGRVNEKLFF. Together with reference TRBV7-9 and TRBJ1-4, the CDR3 gives the full variable domain: DTGVSQNPRHKITKRGQNVTFRCDPISEHNRLYWYRQTLGQGPEFLTYFQNEAQLEKSRLLSDRFSAERPKGSFSTLEIQRTEQGDSAMYLCASSLGRVNEKLFFGSGTQLSVL.

This rearrangement joins TRBV4-1 to TRBJ2-5, with D possibly matching TRBD2 (6 bases). Trimming pared 5 bases from V and 2 bases from J, leaving 12 bases between. This CDR3 spans 14 amino acids. CDR1 is MGHRA, CDR2 YSYEKL, per germline. The CDR3 protein is CASSSPSEQETQYF. DNA for the CDR3: TGCGCCAGCAGCTCGCCTAGCGAACAAGAGACCCAGTACTTC.

This chain connects TRBV6-5 to TRBJ1-5; a possible D gene is TRBD1 (6 bases). V lost 7 bases and J 3 bases, leaving 13 bases between the germline ends. The CDR3 runs to 14 residues. The germline gives CDR1 MNHEY, CDR2 SVGAGI. CDR3 in DNA: TGTGCCAGCACCCGCTCAGGGGCCAATCAGCCCCAGCATTTT. Its protein product is CASTRSGANQPQHF.